The 19 T cell receptor beta chains in this list originate from one sample, sequenced in a study of Graves' ophthalmopathy and Graves' hyperthyroidism. The TCR beta CDR3 regions underwent amplification from RNA transcripts. RT-PCR was first run with HTBI primers, then multiplex PCR in a second round. TCRdb ran MiXCR on the multiplex PCR reads and lists one entry per CDR3 protein. The sample consists of 900,000 to 1,200,000 distinct CDR3 sequences, 35% to 40% of them appearing once. The sequencing input was peripheral blood or thyroid tissue (not recorded which). The receptors here all came from an adult man with Graves' hyperthyroidism.

Remarks on this clonotype: The conserved final phenylalanine or tryptophan is absent from the CDR3, which likely points to a read error. The chain recombines TRBV4-1 with TRBJ1-5; TRBD1 matches at 8 bases. This CDR3 contains 14 residues. In germline, CDR1 is MGHRA, CDR2 YSYEKL. The CDR3: CASSMGQAITPQHC. In DNA form, the CDR3 reads TGTGCCAGCAGCATGGGACAGGCAATCACGCCCCAGCATTGT.

Comments on this clonotype: A much larger clone sits a single nucleotide away, making a read error possible. This chain uses TRBV7-2 with TRBJ2-5; D gene unclear. The length of the CDR3 is 13 residues. In germline, CDR1 is SGHTA, CDR2 FQGNSA. The CDR3 spells CASSLMSEETQHF. DNA of the CDR3: TGTGCCAGCAGCTTAATGTCAGAAGAGACCCAGCACTTC.

This rearrangement joins TRBV15 to TRBJ2-3; 10 nucleotides agree with TRBD2. Trimming took 1 base from V and 4 from J; bases not matched to a gene: 2. Germline V gene sequence: CDR1 LNHNV, CDR2 YYDKDF (reference sequence). The CDR3 runs 15 residues. In nucleotides, the CDR3 is TGTGCCACCAGCAGAGTAGCGGGGGGCGCAGATACGCAGTATTTT. Encoded protein: CATSRVAGGADTQYF.

This clonotype was detected many times. The rearrangement joins TRBV29-1 to TRBJ2-5; 8 bases are shared with TRBD1. Germline-derived CDR1 and CDR2 are SQVTM and ANQGSEA. After removal of 5 bases from V and 4 bases from J, the junction contained 9 bases not matched to a gene. The CDR3 loop spans 14 amino acids. Here the CDR3 reads CSVKRQGARETQYF. The CDR3 DNA is TGCAGCGTTAAAAGGCAGGGGGCGAGAGAGACCCAGTACTTC.

There are a few counts of this clonotype. CDR3 protein: CSALRDSNQPQHF. CDR3 coding DNA: TGCAGTGCGCTCAGGGATAGCAATCAGCCCCAGCATTTT. The chain combines TRBV20-1 with TRBJ1-5; D possibly corresponds to TRBD1 (5 bases). The CDR3 loop spans 13 amino acids. CDR1 is DFQATT, CDR2 SNEGSKA, per germline (reference sequence). With 6 bases removed from V and 0 bases from J, the gap between germline ends came to 9 bases.

This clonotype occurred many times. The chain links TRBV10-2 to TRBJ1-2, with D uncertain. This CDR3 has 13 amino acids. Germline assignment: CDR1 WSHSY and CDR2 SAAADI. Trimming shortened V by 0 bases and J by 13 bases, and 15 bases separated the two germline ends. The CDR3 loop reads CASSESIGTVATF. Written as DNA, the CDR3 is TGCGCCAGCAGTGAGTCGATAGGTACGGTGGCCACCTTC.

This clonotype was seen at least ten times. V gene TRBV7-2 combines with J gene TRBJ2-7; no definite D call. Trimming took 5 bases from V and 5 from J, leaving 19 bases between them. The CDR3 totals 15 residues. From germline, CDR1 is SGHTA and CDR2 FQGNSA. CDR3 residues: CASSERARSDHEQYF. The CDR3 DNA reads TGTGCCAGCAGCGAAAGGGCTAGATCAGACCACGAGCAGTACTTC.

This clonotype was recorded at least ten times. CDR3 in DNA: TGTGCCAGTAGTATTTTGGGGGTGAATCAGCCCCAGCATTTT. This codes for CASSILGVNQPQHF. The chain carries TRBV19 and TRBJ1-5, with a possible D match to TRBD1 (5 bases). This CDR3 is 14 amino acids long. Germline-derived CDR1 and CDR2 are LNHDA and SQIVND (reference sequence). The V and J ends lost 3 bases and 4 bases respectively, with 10 bases between them.

This clonotype appeared a few times. The chain carries TRBV12-3 or TRBV12-4 and TRBJ2-6; D is unresolved. CDR3 size: 15 residues. Trimming took 7 bases from V and 2 from J, leaving 12 bases between them. This CDR3 reads CASTQNIAGANVLTF. CDR3 nucleotides: TGTGCCAGCACCCAGAATATAGCTGGGGCCAACGTCCTGACTTTC.

The J gene is TRBJ1-6, the V gene TRBV10-3, with D uncertain. V was cut by 7 bases and J by 3 bases, with 10 bases left in between. This CDR3 has 14 residues. The germline gives CDR1 ENHRY, CDR2 SYGVKD. CDR3 coding DNA: TGTGCCATCAAGGAGACCTACTATAATTCACCCCTCCACTTT. Its translation is CAIKETYYNSPLHF.

This chain joins TRBV20-1 and TRBJ2-2; the match to TRBD1 covers 7 bases. The junction had 8 bases not matched to a gene; V was cut back by 3 bases and J by 7 bases. The CDR3 is made up of 14 amino acids. The germline V gene encodes CDR1 DFQATT and CDR2 SNEGSKA (reference sequence). In nucleotides, the CDR3 is TGCAGTGCTAGCCGCAGGGGGATTGGCGGGGAGCTGTTTTTT. Its translation: CSASRRGIGGELFF.

V and J are TRBV10-1 and TRBJ1-1; 7 bases map to TRBD1. J gave up 4 bases and V 0 bases, and 2 bases lay outside the gene matches. Germline V gives CDR1 WNHNN, CDR2 SYGVQD (reference sequence). This CDR3 has 14 residues. CDR3 amino acids: CASSESKGATEAFF. The CDR3 DNA follows: TGCGCCAGCAGTGAGTCGAAGGGGGCCACTGAAGCTTTCTTT.

This clonotype was recorded many times. V usage is TRBV7-3 and J usage is TRBJ2-7; 9 nucleotides agree with TRBD1. Per germline, CDR1 SGHTA and CDR2 FQGTGA. The CDR3 contains 13 residues. Trimming at V came to 6 bases and at J to 6 bases, leaving 6 bases not matched to a gene. The CDR3 nucleotides read TGTGCCAGCAGTTTGCGACAGGGGGGCGAGCAGTACTTC. It specifies CASSLRQGGEQYF.

The chain recombines TRBV7-9 with TRBJ2-2, with a weak D call TRBD1 (5 bases). Per germline, CDR1 SEHNR and CDR2 FQNEAQ (reference sequence). The ends were cut back, 5 bases at V and 9 bases at J, with 19 bases in the middle. The CDR3 totals 15 residues. The CDR3, as DNA: TGTGCCAGCAGCCCCACGAAGGGGAAGATACGGGAGCTGTTTTTT. Its protein is CASSPTKGKIRELFF.

About this clonotype itself: No conserved phenylalanine or tryptophan ends this CDR3, so it is likely a read error. No DNA is shown, since the ends of the CDR3 on it are uncertain; the CDR3 is the one TCRdb lists. V and J are TRBV24-1 and TRBJ1-5; TRBD1 was called by the table and not checked on the DNA. In germline, CDR1 is KGHDR, CDR2 SFDVKD. The CDR3 is 9 residues long, counting both termini. The CDR3 sequence is CATSDTRQG.

This clonotype was seen a single time. The rearrangement links TRBV10-3 to TRBJ1-6; D remains unclear. The germline V gene encodes CDR1 ENHRY and CDR2 SYGVKD. The CDR3 sequence is 18 residues long. Trimming shortened V by 0 bases and J by 13 bases, and 25 bases separated the two germline ends. The CDR3 region is CAISESGSWGTLDQPLHF. CDR3 coding DNA: TGTGCCATCAGTGAGTCGGGGTCCTGGGGAACCTTAGATCAGCCCCTCCACTTT.

This clonotype came up many times. The genes are TRBV5-8 and TRBJ2-7; 10 bases are shared with TRBD2. Germline trimming cut 1 base from V and 4 bases from J; bases unmatched to any gene: 2. The CDR3 runs 14 residues. Germline CDR1 reads SGHTS; CDR2 reads YDEGEE. The CDR3 DNA reads as TGTGCCAGCAGCTTGAATAGCGGGAGGTACGAGCAGTACTTC. Amino acid sequence: CASSLNSGRYEQYF. The variable domain in full, completed from reference TRBV5-8 and TRBJ2-7, reads EAGVTQSPTHLIKTRGQQATLRCSPISGHTSVYWYQQALGLGLQFLLWYDEGEERNRGNFPPRFSGRQFPNYSSELNVNALELEDSALYLCASSLNSGRYEQYFGPGTRLTVT.

This clonotype was recorded many times. The genes are TRBV6-5 and TRBJ2-7; TRBD2 agrees at 8 bases. The ends lost 0 bases at V and 6 bases at J; junction bases unmatched: 4. In germline, CDR1 is MNHEY, CDR2 SVGAGI. This CDR3 is built from 14 residues. The CDR3 nucleotides are TGTGCCAGCAGTTACTCGCTCCGGGAGGGCGAGCAGTACTTC. Protein sequence: CASSYSLREGEQYF.

This clonotype came up a few times. A clone one base away is much larger, so this may be a read error. The chain joins TRBV20-1 to TRBJ1-2, with 9 bases that match TRBD1. Germline lookup yields CDR1 DFQATT and CDR2 SNEGSKA (reference sequence). This CDR3 has 14 residues. V gave up 6 bases and J gave up 2 bases; unmatched junction bases: 7. In DNA, the CDR3 is TGCAGTGCAGGGACAGGGCTCGGAAACTATGGCTACACCTTC. Amino acid sequence: CSAGTGLGNYGYTF.